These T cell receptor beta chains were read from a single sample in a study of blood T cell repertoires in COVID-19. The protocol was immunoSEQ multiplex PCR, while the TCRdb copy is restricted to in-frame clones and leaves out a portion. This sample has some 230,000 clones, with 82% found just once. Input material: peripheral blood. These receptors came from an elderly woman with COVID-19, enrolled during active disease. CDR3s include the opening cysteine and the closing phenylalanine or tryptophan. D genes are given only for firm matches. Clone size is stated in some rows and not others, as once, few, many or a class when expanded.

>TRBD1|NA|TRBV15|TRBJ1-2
CATSRDRDRASYGYTF
TGTGCCACCAGCAGAGATCGGGACAGGGCCTCGTATGGCTACACCTTC
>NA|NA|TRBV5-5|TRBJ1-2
CASSLADSTNYGYTF
TGTGCCAGCAGCTTGGCCGACAGTACTAACTATGGCTACACCTTC
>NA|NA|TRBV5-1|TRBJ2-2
CASSFQDTGELFF
TGCGCCAGCAGCTTCCAGGACACCGGGGAGCTGTTTTTT
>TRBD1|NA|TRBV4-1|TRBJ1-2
CASSQAGTGYYGYTF
TGCGCCAGCAGCCAAGCGGGGACAGGGTATTATGGCTACACCTTC
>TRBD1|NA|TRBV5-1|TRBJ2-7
CASSLLNQGASYEQYF
TGCGCCAGCAGCTTGCTTAACCAGGGGGCTTCCTACGAGCAGTACTTC
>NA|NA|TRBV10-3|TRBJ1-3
CAISERGIPDF
TGTGCCATCAGTGAGAGGGGGATTCCGGATTTT
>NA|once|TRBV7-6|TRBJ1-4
CASSLVSGEKLFF
TGTGCCAGCAGCTTAGTGTCCGGGGAAAAACTGTTTTTT
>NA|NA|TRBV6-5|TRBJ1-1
CASSYGRVGWTEAFF
TGTGCCAGCAGTTACGGCAGGGTAGGTTGGACTGAAGCTTTCTTT
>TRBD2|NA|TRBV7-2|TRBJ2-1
CASHSSGNSYNEQFF
TGTGCCAGCCACTCGAGCGGGAACTCCTACAATGAGCAGTTCTTC
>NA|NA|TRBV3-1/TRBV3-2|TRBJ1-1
CASSQDRVGAEAFF
TGTGCCAGCAGCCAAGACAGGGTGGGCGCTGAAGCTTTCTTT
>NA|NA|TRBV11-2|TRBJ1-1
CASSLVGRYNTEAFF
TGTGCCAGCAGCTTAGTGGGGAGGTACAACACTGAAGCTTTCTTT
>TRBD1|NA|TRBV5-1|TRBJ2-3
CASRPGQGSDTQYF
TGCGCCAGCAGGCCGGGACAGGGATCAGATACGCAGTATTTT
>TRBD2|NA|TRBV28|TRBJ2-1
CASSLRSSGVNEQFF
TGTGCCAGCAGTTTAAGGTCTAGCGGAGTCAATGAGCAGTTCTTC
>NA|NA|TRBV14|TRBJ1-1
CASSSGLQNTEAFF
TGTGCCAGCAGCTCAGGTCTGCAGAACACTGAAGCTTTCTTT
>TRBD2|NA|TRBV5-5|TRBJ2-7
CASSLALAGGVYEQYF
TGTGCCAGCAGCCTGGCACTAGCGGGAGGAGTCTACGAGCAGTACTTC
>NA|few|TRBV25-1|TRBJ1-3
CASSDEGRTLPIYF
TGTGCCAGCAGTGATGAGGGCAGGACTCTTCCCATATATTTT
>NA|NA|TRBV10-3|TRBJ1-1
CAISGGRVNTEAFF
TGTGCCATCAGTGGTGGCAGGGTGAACACTGAAGCTTTCTTT
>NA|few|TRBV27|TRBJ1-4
CASSSRDATNEKLFF
TGTGCCAGCAGTTCGAGGGATGCAACTAATGAAAAACTGTTTTTT
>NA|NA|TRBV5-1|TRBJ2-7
CASSLGGAVNSYEQYF
TGCGCCAGCAGCTTGGGTGGAGCGGTAAACTCCTACGAGCAGTACTTC
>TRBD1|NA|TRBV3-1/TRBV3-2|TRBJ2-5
CASSQGGQGKIETQYF
TGTGCCAGCAGCCAAGGTGGACAGGGGAAGATCGAGACCCAGTACTTC
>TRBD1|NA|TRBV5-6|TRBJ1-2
CASSKGQPIYGYTF
TGTGCCAGCAGCAAGGGACAGCCCATCTATGGCTACACCTTC
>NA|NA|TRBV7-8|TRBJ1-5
CASSLGTPVQKPQHF
TGTGCCAGCAGCTTAGGGACACCAGTCCAAAAGCCCCAGCATTTT
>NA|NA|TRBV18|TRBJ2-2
CASSPGQENTGELFF
TGTGCCAGCTCACCAGGGCAGGAGAACACCGGGGAGCTGTTTTTT
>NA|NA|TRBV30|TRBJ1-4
CAWRKQSNEKLFF
TGTGCCTGGAGGAAACAGTCTAATGAAAAACTGTTTTTT
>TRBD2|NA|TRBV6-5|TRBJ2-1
CASSLTSVTYNEQFF
TGTGCCAGCAGTTTGACTAGCGTCACCTACAATGAGCAGTTCTTC
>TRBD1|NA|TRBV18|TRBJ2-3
CASSPGQGPPTDTQYF
TGTGCCAGCTCACCAGGACAGGGGCCCCCCACAGATACGCAGTATTTT
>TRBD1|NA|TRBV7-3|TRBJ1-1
CASSLGQGGQTEAFF
TGTGCCAGCAGCTTAGGACAGGGGGGGCAAACTGAAGCTTTCTTT
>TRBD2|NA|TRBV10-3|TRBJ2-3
CATNSGETDTQYF
TGTGCCACTAATAGCGGGGAAACAGATACGCAGTATTTT
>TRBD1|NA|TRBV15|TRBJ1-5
CATSRDRDNQPQHF
TGTGCCACCAGCCGGGACAGGGACAATCAGCCCCAGCATTTT
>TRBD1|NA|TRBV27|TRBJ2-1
CASSLLQGSESEQFF
TGTGCCAGCAGTCTCCTACAGGGGTCTGAGAGTGAGCAGTTCTTC
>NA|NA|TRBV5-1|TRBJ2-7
CASSLDGGGAYEQYF
TGCGCCAGCAGCTTGGATGGAGGGGGGGCCTACGAGCAGTACTTC
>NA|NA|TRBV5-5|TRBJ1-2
CASSTRVVGYTF
TGTGCCAGCAGCACCAGGGTTGTTGGCTACACCTTC
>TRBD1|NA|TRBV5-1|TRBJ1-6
CASSLAGQGNSPLHF
TGCGCCAGCAGCTTGGCGGGACAGGGGAATTCACCCCTCCACTTT
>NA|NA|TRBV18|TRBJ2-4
CASSAGIGTERNIQYF
TGTGCCAGCTCCGCGGGGATTGGGACAGAAAGAAACATTCAGTACTTC
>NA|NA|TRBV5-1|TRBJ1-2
CASSRLGGYGYTF
TGCGCCAGCAGCCGCTTGGGGGGCTATGGCTACACCTTC
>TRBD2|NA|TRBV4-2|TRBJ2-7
CASSQPRSGGAREQYF
TGTGCCAGCAGCCAGCCTCGTAGCGGGGGGGCGAGGGAGCAGTACTTC
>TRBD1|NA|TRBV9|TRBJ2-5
CASSVTGWGETQYF
TGTGCCAGCAGCGTGACAGGGTGGGGAGAGACCCAGTACTTC
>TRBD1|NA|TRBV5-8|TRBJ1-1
CASSDRGQSTEAFF
TGTGCCAGCAGCGACAGGGGGCAGTCGACTGAAGCTTTCTTT
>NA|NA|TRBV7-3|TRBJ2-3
CASSLSGVSTDTQYF
TGTGCCAGCAGCTTATCGGGGGTTAGCACAGATACGCAGTATTTT
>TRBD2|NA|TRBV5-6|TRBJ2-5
CASSYRTSWYQETQYF
TGTGCCAGCAGCTACCGGACTAGCTGGTACCAAGAGACCCAGTACTTC
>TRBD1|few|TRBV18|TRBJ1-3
CASSARQGGGNTIYF
TGTGCCAGCTCAGCGAGACAGGGAGGTGGAAACACCATATATTTT
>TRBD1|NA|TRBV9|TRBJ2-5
CASSATGVETQYF
TGTGCCAGCAGCGCAACAGGGGTCGAGACCCAGTACTTC
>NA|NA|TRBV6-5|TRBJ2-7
CASSYSRGLRGYEQYF
TGTGCCAGCAGTTACTCGCGGGGACTCCGAGGGTACGAGCAGTACTTC
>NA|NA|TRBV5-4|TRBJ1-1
CASSPTENTEAFF
TGTGCCAGCAGCCCTACAGAGAACACTGAAGCTTTCTTT
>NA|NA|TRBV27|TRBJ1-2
CASSRLANYGYTF
TGTGCCAGCAGTCGTTTAGCTAACTATGGCTACACCTTC
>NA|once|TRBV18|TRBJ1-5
CASSPMRVSGHQPQHF
TGTGCCAGCTCGCCCATGAGGGTGTCAGGTCATCAGCCCCAGCATTTT
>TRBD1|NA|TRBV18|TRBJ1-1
CASSPPGGNTEAFF
TGTGCCAGCTCTCCCCCAGGGGGGAACACTGAAGCTTTCTTT
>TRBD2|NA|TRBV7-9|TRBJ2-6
CASLRSGGGFGANVLTF
TGTGCCAGCCTCCGCTCGGGGGGAGGATTTGGGGCCAACGTCCTGACTTTC
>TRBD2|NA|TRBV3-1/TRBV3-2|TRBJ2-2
CASSPHLPGLAVGELFF
TGTGCCAGCAGCCCCCACCTTCCGGGACTAGCGGTAGGGGAGCTGTTTTTT
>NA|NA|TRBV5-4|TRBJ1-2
CASSPSTAANYGYTF
TGTGCCAGCAGCCCATCGACAGCAGCTAACTATGGCTACACCTTC
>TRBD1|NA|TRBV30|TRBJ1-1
CAWSVRRQGEAFF
TGTGCCTGGAGTGTTAGGAGACAGGGTGAAGCTTTCTTT
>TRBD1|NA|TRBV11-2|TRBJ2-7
CASSHMGQGFRPGEQYF
TGTGCCAGCAGCCATATGGGACAGGGTTTTAGGCCGGGCGAGCAGTACTTC
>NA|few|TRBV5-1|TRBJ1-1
CASSSGSLNTEAFF
TGCGCCAGCAGTTCTGGGAGTTTGAACACTGAAGCTTTCTTT
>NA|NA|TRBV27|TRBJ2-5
CASFLRVKETQYF
TGTGCCAGCTTTCTGCGGGTTAAAGAGACCCAGTACTTC
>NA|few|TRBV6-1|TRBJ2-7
CASSGWNSYEQYF
TGTGCCAGCTCCGGGTGGAACTCCTACGAGCAGTACTTC
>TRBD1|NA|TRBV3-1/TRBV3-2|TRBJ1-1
CASSPTGKFIAFF
TGTGCCAGCAGCCCGACAGGGAAGTTCATAGCTTTCTTT
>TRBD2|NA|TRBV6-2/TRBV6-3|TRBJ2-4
CASSQLAGGAMNIQYF
TGTGCCAGCAGCCAACTAGCGGGAGGTGCTATGAACATTCAGTACTTC
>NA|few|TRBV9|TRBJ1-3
CASSLNSNTIYF
TGTGCCAGCAGTCTAAATAGCAACACCATATATTTT
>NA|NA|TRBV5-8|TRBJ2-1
CASSDYSGFYNEQFF
TGTGCCAGCAGCGATTATAGCGGTTTCTACAATGAGCAGTTCTTC
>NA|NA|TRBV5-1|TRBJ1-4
CASSYLDSSLFF
TGCGCCAGCAGCTACCTGGACAGCTCACTGTTTTTT